This T cell receptor beta chain was sequenced in a study of T cells in Graves' hyperthyroidism and ophthalmopathy. RNA transcripts were the template for amplifying TCR beta CDR3 regions. First-round RT-PCR targeting the TCR CDR3 was performed with the HTBI primer set. TCRdb reanalysed the multiplex PCR reads using MiXCR and keeps one entry per CDR3 protein. The sample lists about 660,000 distinct CDR3 sequences, about 45% occurring once. The CDR3 has 14 amino acids. Germline CDR1 and CDR2: DFQATT and SNEGSKA (reference sequence). The V and J ends lost 3 bases and 2 bases respectively, with 13 bases between them.

The source of this sequence is an adult man with Graves' disease, either hyperthyroidism or ophthalmopathy (not recorded which). Sample: peripheral blood or thyroid tissue (not recorded which). This sequence joins TRBV20-1 and TRBJ1-1, with D uncertain. The DNA of the CDR3 is TGCAGTGCTAGTTCGGGGTTTGGAAACACTGAAGCTTTCTTT. It yields the protein CSASSGFGNTEAFF.